This T cell receptor beta chain appears in the sequencing data of a study of T-cell reconstitution after alpha-beta-depleted transplantation in children. Unique molecular identifiers tagged the TCRbeta library. TCRdb itself ran the PCR reads through MiXCR, one entry per CDR3 protein. The sample has about 200,000 distinct CDR3 sequences, approximately 7% seen once; the top ten hold just over 5.5%. Study results and limitations: Approximately two months post-transplant, alpha-beta T cells reportedly originated from several hundred expanded graft clones. Some patients showed high day-60 TCRbeta diversity, which derived from surviving recipient T cells and thymic progenitors. One year post-transplant, T-cell counts and diversity were largely derived from T cells produced anew.

This CDR3 comprises 13 residues. CDR1 and CDR2 from the germline V gene are SGHAT and FQNNGV. V lost 5 bases and J lost 8, with 16 bases in between. In the case of this clonotype: Antigen: not known.

The sample consisted of PBMCs, taken before TCRalphabeta/CD19-depleted stem cell transplant. The sequence derives from a boy younger than 10 with acute lymphoblastic leukemia, due to receive a stem cell transplant. This chain links TRBV11-2 with TRBJ2-7; tentatively, D is TRBD1 or TRBD2 (5 bases each). The CDR3 reads CASSVGDQNKQYF. CDR3 nucleotides: TGTGCCAGCAGCGTCGGGGACCAGAATAAGCAGTACTTC.